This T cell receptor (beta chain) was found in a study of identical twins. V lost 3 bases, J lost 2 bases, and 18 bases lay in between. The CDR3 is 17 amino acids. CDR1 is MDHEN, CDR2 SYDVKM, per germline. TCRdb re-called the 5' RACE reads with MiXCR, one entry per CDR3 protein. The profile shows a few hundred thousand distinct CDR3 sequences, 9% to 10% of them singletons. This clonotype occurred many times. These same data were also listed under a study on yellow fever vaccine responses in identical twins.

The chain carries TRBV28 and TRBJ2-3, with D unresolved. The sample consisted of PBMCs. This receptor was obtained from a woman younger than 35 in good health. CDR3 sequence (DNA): TGTGCCAGCAGTTTTCTCCTCGACGGTGCCTCCACAGATACGCAGTATTTT. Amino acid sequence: CASSFLLDGASTDTQYF.